This TCR beta chain was captured by sequencing in a study of T cells in Graves' hyperthyroidism and ophthalmopathy. Study-wide findings and caveats: Expanded thyroid clonotypes (above 0.001) were mostly also found in blood.

Germline loops: CDR1 SGHRS, CDR2 YFSETQ. CDR3 size: 15 residues. The V gene lost 4 bases and the J gene lost 0 bases, with 14 bases spanning the gap. This clonotype came up many times. Its target is unknown. TCR beta CDR3 sequences were amplified from RNA transcripts. HTBI primers drove first-round RT-PCR of the TCR CDR3. Each CDR3 protein is one row after TCRdb ran MiXCR on the multiplex PCR reads. The profile covers over 500,000 distinct CDR3 sequences, with 14% appearing a single time and approximately 15% taken by the ten largest. Graves' hyperthyroidism is called stable when ophthalmopathy does not progress within 18 months. Aged 18 to 65, the patients had hyperthyroidism that was newly diagnosed and had lasted under 2 months.

The rearrangement links TRBV5-1 to TRBJ2-7, with D perhaps TRBD1 or TRBD2 (5 bases each). The sample was blood. The receptor was derived from a woman in her forties with Graves' hyperthyroidism. DNA of the CDR3: TGCGCCAGCAGCCGGCAACCGGGACCCTCCTACGAGCAGTACTTC. It yields the protein CASSRQPGPSYEQYF.